This TCR beta chain comes out of a study of blood T cell repertoires in COVID-19. Study details: COVID-19 samples from acute and convalescent phases originated in the United States, Italy and Spain.

The assay was immunoSEQ multiplex PCR, and TCRdb's table has in-frame clones only and misses some. The table has approximately 160,000 clones, roughly 84% seen once. Germline V CDR1 and CDR2: WSHSY, SAAADI. CDR3 length equals 14 residues. The V and J ends lost 6 bases and 10 bases, in that order; junction bases with no gene match: 14. The sequence came from a woman aged 55-69 years with acute or convalescent COVID-19. The sequenced material came from peripheral blood. V and J are TRBV10-2 and TRBJ2-7, with TRBD1 identical over 8 bases. CDR3 residues: CASSPGTGVGGQYF. The CDR3 DNA reads TGCGCCAGCAGCCCTGGGACAGGAGTGGGAGGACAGTACTTC.